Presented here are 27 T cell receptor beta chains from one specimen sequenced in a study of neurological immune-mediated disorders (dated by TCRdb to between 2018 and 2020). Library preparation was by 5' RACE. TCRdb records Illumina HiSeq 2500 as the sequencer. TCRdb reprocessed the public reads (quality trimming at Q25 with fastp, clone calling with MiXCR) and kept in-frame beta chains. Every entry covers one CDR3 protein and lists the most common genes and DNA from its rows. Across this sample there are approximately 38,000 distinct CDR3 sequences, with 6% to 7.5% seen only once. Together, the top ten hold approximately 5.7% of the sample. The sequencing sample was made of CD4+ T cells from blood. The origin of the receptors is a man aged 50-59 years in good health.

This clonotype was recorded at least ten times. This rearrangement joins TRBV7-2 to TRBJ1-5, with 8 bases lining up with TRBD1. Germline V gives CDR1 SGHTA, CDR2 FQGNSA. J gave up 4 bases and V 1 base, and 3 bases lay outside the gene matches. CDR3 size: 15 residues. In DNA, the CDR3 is TGTGCCAGCAGCTTAGAGGACAGGGCGAATCAGCCCCAGCATTTT. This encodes CASSLEDRANQPQHF.

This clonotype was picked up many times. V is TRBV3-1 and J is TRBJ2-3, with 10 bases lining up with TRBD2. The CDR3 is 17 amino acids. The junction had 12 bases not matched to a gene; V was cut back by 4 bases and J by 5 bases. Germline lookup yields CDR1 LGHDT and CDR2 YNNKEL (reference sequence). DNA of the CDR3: TGTGCCAGCAGCCGCAGGACTAGCGGAGCCCGGGAAGATACGCAGTATTTT. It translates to CASSRRTSGAREDTQYF.

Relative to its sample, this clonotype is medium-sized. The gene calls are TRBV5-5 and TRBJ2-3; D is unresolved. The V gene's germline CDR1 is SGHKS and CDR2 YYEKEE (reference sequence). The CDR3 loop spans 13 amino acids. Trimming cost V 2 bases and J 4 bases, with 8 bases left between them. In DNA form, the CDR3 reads TGTGCCAGCAGCTTTGCAGAGGCAGATACGCAGTATTTT. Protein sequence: CASSFAEADTQYF.

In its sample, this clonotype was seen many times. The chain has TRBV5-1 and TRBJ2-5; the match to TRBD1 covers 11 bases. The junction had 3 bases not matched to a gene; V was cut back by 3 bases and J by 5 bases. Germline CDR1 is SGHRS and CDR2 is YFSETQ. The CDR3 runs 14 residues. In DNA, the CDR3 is TGCGCCAGCAGCTGGACAGGGGGCGGGGAGACCCAGTACTTC. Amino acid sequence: CASSWTGGGETQYF.

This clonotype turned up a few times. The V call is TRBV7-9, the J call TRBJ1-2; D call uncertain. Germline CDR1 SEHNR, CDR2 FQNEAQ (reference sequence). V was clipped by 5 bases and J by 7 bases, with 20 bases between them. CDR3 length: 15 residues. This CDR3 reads CASSPLYTQATGYTF. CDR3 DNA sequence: TGTGCCAGCAGCCCCCTTTATACCCAGGCGACTGGCTACACCTTC.

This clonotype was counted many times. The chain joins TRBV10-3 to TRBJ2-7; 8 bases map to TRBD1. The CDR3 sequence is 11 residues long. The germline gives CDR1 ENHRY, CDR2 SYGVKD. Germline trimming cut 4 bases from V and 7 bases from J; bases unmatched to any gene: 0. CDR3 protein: CAISGDREQYF. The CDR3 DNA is TGTGCCATCAGTGGGGACAGGGAGCAGTACTTC.

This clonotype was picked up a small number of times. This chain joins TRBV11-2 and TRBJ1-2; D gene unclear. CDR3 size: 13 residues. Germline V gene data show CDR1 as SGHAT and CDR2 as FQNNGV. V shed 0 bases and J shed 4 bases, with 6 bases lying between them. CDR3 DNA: TGTGCCAGCAGCTTAGATTCGGTCTATGGCTACACCTTC. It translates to CASSLDSVYGYTF.

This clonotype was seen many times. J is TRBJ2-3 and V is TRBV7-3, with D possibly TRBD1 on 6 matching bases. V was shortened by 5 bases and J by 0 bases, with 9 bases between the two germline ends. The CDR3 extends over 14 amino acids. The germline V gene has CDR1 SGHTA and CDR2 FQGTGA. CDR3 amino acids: CASSRRGSTDTQYF. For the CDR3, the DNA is TGTGCCAGCAGCCGCAGGGGCAGCACAGATACGCAGTATTTT.

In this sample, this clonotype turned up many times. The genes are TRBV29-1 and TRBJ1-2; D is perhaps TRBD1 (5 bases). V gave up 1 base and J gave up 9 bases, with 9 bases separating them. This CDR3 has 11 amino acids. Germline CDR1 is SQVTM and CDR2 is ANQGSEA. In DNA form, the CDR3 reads TGCAGCGTTGAAGGGGGGAGAAGCTACACCTTC. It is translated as CSVEGGRSYTF.

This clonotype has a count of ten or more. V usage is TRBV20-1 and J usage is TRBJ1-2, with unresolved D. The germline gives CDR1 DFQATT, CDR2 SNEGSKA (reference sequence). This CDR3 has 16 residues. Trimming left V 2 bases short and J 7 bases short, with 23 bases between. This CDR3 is CSARNSDHPPPPGYTF. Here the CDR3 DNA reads TGCAGTGCTAGAAATTCGGACCATCCCCCGCCTCCTGGCTACACCTTC.

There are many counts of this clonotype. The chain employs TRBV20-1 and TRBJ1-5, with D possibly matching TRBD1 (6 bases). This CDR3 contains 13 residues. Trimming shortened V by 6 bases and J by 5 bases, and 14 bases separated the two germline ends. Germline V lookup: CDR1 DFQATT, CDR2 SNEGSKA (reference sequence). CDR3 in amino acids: CSAPDRSHQPQHF. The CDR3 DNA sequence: TGCAGTGCCCCTGACAGGTCCCATCAGCCCCAGCATTTT.

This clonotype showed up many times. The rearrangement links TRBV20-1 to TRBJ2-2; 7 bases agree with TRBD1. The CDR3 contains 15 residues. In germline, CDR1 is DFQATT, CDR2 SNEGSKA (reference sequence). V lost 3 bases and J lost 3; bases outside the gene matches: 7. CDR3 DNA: TGCAGTGCTAGCGGACCGGGACAGCACACCGGGGAGCTGTTTTTT. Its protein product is CSASGPGQHTGELFF.

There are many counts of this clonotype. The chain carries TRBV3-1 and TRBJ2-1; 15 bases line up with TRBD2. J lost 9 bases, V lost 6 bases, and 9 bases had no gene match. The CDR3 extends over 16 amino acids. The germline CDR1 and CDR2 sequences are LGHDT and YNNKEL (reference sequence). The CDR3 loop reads CASRPGLAGGPGEQFF. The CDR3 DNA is TGTGCCAGCAGACCTGGACTAGCGGGAGGGCCCGGTGAGCAGTTCTTC.

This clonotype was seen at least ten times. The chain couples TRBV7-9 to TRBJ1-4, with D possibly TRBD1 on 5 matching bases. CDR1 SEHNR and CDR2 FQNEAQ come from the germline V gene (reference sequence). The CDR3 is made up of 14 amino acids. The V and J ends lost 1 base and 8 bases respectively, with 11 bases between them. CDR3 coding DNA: TGTGCCAGCAGCTTAGAAGGGGTTCGCGAAAAACTGTTTTTT. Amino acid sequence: CASSLEGVREKLFF.

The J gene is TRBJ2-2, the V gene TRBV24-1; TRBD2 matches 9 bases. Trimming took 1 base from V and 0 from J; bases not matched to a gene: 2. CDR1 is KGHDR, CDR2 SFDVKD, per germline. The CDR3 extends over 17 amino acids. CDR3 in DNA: TGTGCCACCAGTGATTTCGCTAGCGGGGCGAACACCGGGGAGCTGTTTTTT. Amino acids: CATSDFASGANTGELFF.

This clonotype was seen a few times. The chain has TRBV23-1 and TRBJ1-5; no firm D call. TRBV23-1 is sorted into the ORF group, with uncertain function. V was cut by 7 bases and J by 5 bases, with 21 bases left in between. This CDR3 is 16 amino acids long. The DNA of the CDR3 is TGCGCCAGCACCCTCCTCCGGGTTAGGGTCGATCAGCCCCAGCATTTT. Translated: CASTLLRVRVDQPQHF.

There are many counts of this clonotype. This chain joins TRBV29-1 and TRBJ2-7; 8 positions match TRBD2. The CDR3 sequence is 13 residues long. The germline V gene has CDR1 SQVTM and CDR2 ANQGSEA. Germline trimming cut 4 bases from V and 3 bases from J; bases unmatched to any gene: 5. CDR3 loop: CSVGERGLYEQYF. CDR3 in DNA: TGCAGCGTTGGGGAGCGGGGGCTCTACGAGCAGTACTTC.

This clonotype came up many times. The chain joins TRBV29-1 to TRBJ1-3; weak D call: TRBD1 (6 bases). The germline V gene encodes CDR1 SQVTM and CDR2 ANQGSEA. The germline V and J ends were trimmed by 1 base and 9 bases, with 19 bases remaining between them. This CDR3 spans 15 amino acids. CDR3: CSVEGGDTGTGTIYF. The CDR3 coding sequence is TGCAGCGTTGAAGGGGGGGATACAGGGACCGGCACCATATATTTT.

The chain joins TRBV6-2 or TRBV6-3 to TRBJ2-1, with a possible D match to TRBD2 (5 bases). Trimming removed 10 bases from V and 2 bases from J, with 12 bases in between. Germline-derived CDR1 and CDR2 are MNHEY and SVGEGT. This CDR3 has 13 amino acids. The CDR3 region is CAINTRAYNEQFF. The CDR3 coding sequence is TGTGCCATTAACACTAGGGCCTACAATGAGCAGTTCTTC.

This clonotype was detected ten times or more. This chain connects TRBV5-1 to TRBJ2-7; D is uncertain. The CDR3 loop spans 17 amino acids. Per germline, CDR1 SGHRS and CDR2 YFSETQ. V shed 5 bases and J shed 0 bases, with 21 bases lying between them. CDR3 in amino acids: CASSKQPPGYRSYEQYF. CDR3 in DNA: TGCGCCAGCAGTAAGCAACCCCCAGGTTACCGCTCCTACGAGCAGTACTTC.

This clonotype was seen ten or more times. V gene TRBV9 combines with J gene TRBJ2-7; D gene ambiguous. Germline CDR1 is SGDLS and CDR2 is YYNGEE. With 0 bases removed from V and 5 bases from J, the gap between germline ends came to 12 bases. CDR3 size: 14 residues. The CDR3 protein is CASSVGSSSHEQYF. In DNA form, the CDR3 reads TGTGCCAGCAGCGTAGGTTCTAGTTCCCACGAGCAGTACTTC.

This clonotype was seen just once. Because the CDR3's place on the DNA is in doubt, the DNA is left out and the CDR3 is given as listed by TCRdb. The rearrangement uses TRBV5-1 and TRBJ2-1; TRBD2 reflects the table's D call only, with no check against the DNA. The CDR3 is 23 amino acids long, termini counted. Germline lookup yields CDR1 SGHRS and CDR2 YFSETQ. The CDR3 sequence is CASSFYICSARDMLAGQNNEQFF.

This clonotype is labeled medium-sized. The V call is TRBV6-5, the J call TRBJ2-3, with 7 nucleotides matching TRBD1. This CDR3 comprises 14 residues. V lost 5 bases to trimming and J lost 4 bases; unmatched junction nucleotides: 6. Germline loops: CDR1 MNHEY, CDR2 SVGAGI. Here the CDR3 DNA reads TGTGCCAGCAGTCCCGGGACAGTTGCAGATACGCAGTATTTT. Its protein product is CASSPGTVADTQYF.

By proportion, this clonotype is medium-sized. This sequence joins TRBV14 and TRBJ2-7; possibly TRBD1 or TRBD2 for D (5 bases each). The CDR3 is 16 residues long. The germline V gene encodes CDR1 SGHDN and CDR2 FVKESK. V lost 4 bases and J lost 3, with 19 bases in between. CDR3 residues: CASSPQGTPRGYEQYF. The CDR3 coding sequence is TGTGCCAGCAGCCCGCAAGGGACCCCCCGGGGCTACGAGCAGTACTTC.

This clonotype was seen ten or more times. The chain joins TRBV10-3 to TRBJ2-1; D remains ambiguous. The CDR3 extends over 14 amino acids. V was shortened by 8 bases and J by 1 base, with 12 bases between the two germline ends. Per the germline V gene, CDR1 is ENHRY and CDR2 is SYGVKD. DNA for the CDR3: TGTGCCATCTCCGTGGCATCATCCTACAATGAGCAGTTCTTC. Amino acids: CAISVASSYNEQFF.

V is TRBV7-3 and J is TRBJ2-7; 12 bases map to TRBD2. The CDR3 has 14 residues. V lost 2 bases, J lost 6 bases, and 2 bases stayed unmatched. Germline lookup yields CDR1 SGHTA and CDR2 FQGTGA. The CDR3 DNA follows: TGTGCCAGCAGCTTACTAGCGGGAGGGGCCGAGCAGTACTTC. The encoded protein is CASSLLAGGAEQYF.

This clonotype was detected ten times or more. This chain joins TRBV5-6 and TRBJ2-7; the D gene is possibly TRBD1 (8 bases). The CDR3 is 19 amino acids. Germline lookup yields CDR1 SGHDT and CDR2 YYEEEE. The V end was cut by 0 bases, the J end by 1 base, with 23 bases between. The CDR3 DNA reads TGTGCCAGCAGCTTGGGACAGGGGAGGCCAGCGGGATTTTCCTACGAGCAGTACTTC. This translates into CASSLGQGRPAGFSYEQYF.